The sequence of this T cell receptor (beta chain) was determined in a study of T cell responses to AZD1222 COVID-19 vaccine. Study outcomes and limitations: The number of AZD1222 recipients seropositive at baseline was only six. Spike-specific TCR depth and breadth grew after two AZD1222 doses.

Worth noting for this clone: Its antigen remains unidentified.

Using immunoSEQ multiplex PCR, the repertoire was profiled, and TCRdb retains in-frame clones only, with some absent. The sample holds 110,000 to 150,000 clones, 80% to 95% seen once. V shed 2 bases and J shed 3 bases, with 3 bases lying between them. This CDR3 has 12 residues. Germline loops: CDR1 SGDLS, CDR2 YYNGEE. The TCR comes from an adult in good health. The chain carries TRBV9 and TRBJ1-3; D unresolved. The material was peripheral blood, obtained on day 0 of AZD1222 vaccination. The CDR3 reads CASSVNGNTIYF. In DNA, the CDR3 is TGTGCCAGCAGCGTGAATGGAAACACCATATATTTT.